This T cell receptor beta chain was recorded in a study of Ad26.COV2.S vaccination and SARS-CoV-2 variants. Treatment of the sample: some 20 received Ad26.COV2.S at low or high dose, single or two shots; about 5 received placebo; per-sample allocation not given. Vaccine and placebo recipients were sampled on day 63 after the first injection. This CDR3 has 15 residues. Trimming removed 0 bases from V and 4 bases from J, with 11 bases in between. Germline loops: CDR1 SGDLS, CDR2 YYNGEE. Some clones are missing from TCRdb's copy, which holds only in-frame ones; the method was immunoSEQ multiplex PCR. The sample shows a few hundred thousand clones, 92% of them seen only once.

The sequence was obtained from a person between 18 and 60 years old who received the Ad26.COV2.S COVID-19 vaccine or a placebo. The sequences come from peripheral blood, collected in a trial of Ad26.COV2.S vaccine versus placebo. J is TRBJ2-1 and V is TRBV9; no clear D gene. The CDR3 coding sequence is TGTGCCAGCAGCGTAGTGGGGTCGAGATACAATGAGCAGTTCTTC. Protein: CASSVVGSRYNEQFF. The variable domain in full, with the rest retrieved from reference TRBV9 and TRBJ2-1, is DSGVTQTPKHLITATGQRVTLRCSPRSGDLSVYWYQQSLDQGLQFLIQYYNGEERAKGNILERFSAQQFPDLHSELNLSSLELGDSALYFCASSVVGSRYNEQFFGPGTRLTVL.